The 2 T cell receptor beta chains below all came from one sample that was sequenced in a study of shared clonotypes between healthy human individuals. Profiling relied on immunoSEQ multiplex PCR, and the TCRdb table lists in-frame clones only, not all of them. The sample has about 1.1 million clones; approximately 80% are singletons. The sample comprised memory CD4+ T cells from PBMCs. Indicated subset: CD45RA-negative fraction. These receptors were obtained from a man aged 18 to 30 in good health. Some clones in this sample may be carry-over from other donors' samples.

The rearrangement joins TRBV19 to TRBJ2-1; TRBD2 matches 7 bases. The CDR3 is 15 residues long. Germline CDR1 reads LNHDA; CDR2 reads SQIVND (reference sequence). The V segment lost 6 bases and the J segment 0 bases; nucleotides outside the gene matches: 5. This chain's CDR3 is CASRAGGSSYNEQFF. The DNA for the CDR3 is TGTGCCAGTAGGGCCGGGGGGAGCTCCTACAATGAGCAGTTCTTC.

V is TRBV30 and J is TRBJ1-3; the D is unclear. CDR3 length: 12 residues. Trimming took 2 bases from V and 6 from J, leaving 8 bases between them. Germline V lookup: CDR1 GTSNPN, CDR2 SVGIG (reference sequence). The CDR3 DNA follows: TGTGCCTGGAGTATAGGGCAAAACACCATATATTTT. Its translation is CAWSIGQNTIYF. The full variable domain, in which reference TRBV30 and TRBJ1-3 provide the parts outside the CDR3, is SQTIHQWPATLVQPVGSPLSLECTVEGTSNPNLYWYRQAAGRGLQLLFYSVGIGQISSEVPQNLSASRPQDRQFILSSKKLLLSDSGFYLCAWSIGQNTIYFGEGSWLTVV.